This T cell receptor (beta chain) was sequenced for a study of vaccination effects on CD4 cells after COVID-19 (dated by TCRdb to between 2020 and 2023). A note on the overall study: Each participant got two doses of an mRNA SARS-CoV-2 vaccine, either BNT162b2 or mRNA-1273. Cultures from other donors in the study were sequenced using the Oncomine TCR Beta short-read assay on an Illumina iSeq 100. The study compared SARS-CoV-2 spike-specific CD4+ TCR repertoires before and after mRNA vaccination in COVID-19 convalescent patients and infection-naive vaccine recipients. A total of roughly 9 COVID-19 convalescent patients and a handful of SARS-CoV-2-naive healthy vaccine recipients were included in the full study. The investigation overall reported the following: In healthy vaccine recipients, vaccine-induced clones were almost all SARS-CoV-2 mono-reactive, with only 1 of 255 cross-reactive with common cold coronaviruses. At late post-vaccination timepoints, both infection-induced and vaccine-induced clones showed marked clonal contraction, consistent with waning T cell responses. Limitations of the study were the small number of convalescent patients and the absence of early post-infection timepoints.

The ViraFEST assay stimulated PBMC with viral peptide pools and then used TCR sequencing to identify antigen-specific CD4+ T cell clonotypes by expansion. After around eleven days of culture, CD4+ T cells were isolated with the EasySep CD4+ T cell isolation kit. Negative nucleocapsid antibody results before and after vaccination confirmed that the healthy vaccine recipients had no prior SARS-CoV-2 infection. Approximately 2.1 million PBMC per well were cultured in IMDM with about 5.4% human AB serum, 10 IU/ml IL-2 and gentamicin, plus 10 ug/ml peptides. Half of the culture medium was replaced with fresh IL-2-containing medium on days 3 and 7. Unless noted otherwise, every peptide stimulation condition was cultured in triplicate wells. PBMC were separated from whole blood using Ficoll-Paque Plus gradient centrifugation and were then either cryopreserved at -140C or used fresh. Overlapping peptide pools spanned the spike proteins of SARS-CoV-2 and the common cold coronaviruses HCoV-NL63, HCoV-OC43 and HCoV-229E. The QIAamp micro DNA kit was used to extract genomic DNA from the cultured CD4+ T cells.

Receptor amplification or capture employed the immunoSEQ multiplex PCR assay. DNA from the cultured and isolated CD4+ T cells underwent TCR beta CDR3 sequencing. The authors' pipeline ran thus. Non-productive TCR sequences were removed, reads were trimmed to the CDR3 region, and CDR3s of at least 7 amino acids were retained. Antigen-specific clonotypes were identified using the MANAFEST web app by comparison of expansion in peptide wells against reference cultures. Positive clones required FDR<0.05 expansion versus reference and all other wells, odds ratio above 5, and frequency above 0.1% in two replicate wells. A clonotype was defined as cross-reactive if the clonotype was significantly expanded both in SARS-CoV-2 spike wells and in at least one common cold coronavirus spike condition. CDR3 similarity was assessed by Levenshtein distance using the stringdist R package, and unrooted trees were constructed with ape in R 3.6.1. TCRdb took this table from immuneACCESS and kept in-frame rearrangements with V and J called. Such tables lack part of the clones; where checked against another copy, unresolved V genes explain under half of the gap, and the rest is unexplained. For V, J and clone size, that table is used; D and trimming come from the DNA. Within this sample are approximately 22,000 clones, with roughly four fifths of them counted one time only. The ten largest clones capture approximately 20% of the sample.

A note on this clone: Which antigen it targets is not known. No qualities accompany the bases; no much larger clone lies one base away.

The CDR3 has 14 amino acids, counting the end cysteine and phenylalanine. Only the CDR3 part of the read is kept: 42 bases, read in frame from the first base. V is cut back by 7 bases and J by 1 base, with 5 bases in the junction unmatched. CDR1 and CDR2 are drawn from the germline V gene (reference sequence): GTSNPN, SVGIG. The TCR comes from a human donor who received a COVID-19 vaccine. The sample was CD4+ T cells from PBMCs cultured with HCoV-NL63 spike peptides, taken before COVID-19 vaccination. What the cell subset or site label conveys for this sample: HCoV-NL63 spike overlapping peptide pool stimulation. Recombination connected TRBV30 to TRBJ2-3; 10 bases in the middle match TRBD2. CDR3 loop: CASQGTSGTDTQYF. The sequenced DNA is TGTGCCTCCCAGGGGACTAGCGGCACAGATACGCAGTATTTT.